The 7 T cell receptor beta chains in this list originate from one sample, sequenced in a study of T-cell reconstitution after alpha-beta-depleted transplantation in children. As it was prepared, the TCRbeta library received unique molecular identifiers. TCRdb ran MiXCR on the PCR reads and lists one entry per CDR3 protein. The table lists roughly 590,000 distinct CDR3 sequences, approximately 16% of them singletons. The sample was PBMCs from the stem cell graft donor, taken from the stem cell graft. Receptors originate from a human donor who donated a stem cell graft to a child with acute myeloid leukemia.

The V gene is TRBV29-1, the J gene TRBJ1-1, with D hard to call. This CDR3 comprises 13 residues. From germline, CDR1 is SQVTM and CDR2 ANQGSEA. Trimming cost V 5 bases and J 1 base, with 11 bases left between them. Here the CDR3 reads CSVRHYGNTEAFF. As DNA, the CDR3 is TGCAGCGTTCGCCACTACGGGAACACTGAAGCTTTCTTT. Variable domain in full (rest from reference TRBV29-1 and TRBJ1-1): SAVISQKPSRDICQRGTSLTIQCQVDSQVTMMFWYRQQPGQSLTLIATANQGSEATYESGFVIDKFPISRPNLTFSTLTVSNMSPEDSSIYLCSVRHYGNTEAFFGQGTRLTVV.

In its sample, this clonotype was seen a few times. V usage is TRBV4-2 and J usage is TRBJ2-3; TRBD2 aligns across 9 bases. The CDR3 sequence is 18 residues long. The ends lost 0 bases at V and 0 bases at J; junction bases unmatched: 7. Germline CDR1 reads LGHNA; CDR2 reads YNFKEQ. For the CDR3, the DNA is TGTGCCAGCAGCCAAGAGGTAGCGGGGGTTACTAGCACAGATACGCAGTATTTT. It codes for CASSQEVAGVTSTDTQYF.

CDR3 nucleotides: TGCAGTGCGCTCGCTATTTGGTGGGGGGCCAACGTCCTGACTTTC. Translated: CSALAIWWGANVLTF. J is TRBJ2-6 and V is TRBV20-1, with D uncertain. The germline V gene encodes CDR1 DFQATT and CDR2 SNEGSKA (reference sequence). Trimming took off 6 bases at V and 4 bases at J, with 16 bases between the two ends. The CDR3 consists of 15 residues.

This clonotype came up a few times. At one of its ends the junction is not consistent with the germline gene, which may arise from a read error. This chain uses TRBV20-1 with TRBJ2-1, with no clear D. From germline, CDR1 is DFQATT and CDR2 SNEGSKA (reference sequence). This CDR3 has 17 amino acids. The CDR3: CCARDRKGSSSYNEQFF. In DNA, the CDR3 is TGCTGTGCTAGAGATCGTAAGGGTTCAAGCTCCTACAATGAGCAGTTCTTC.

V is TRBV7-9 and J is TRBJ2-1; D possibly uses TRBD1 or TRBD2 (5 bases each). The CDR3 is 14 amino acids. V lost 4 bases and J 6 bases, leaving 13 bases between the germline ends. Germline V gene data show CDR1 as SEHNR and CDR2 as FQNEAQ (reference sequence). The CDR3 reads CASSSLRDVNEQFF. CDR3 DNA sequence: TGTGCCAGCAGCTCACTCCGGGACGTCAATGAGCAGTTCTTC.

Worth noting for this clonotype: The CDR3 does not close with the conserved phenylalanine or tryptophan, likely indicating a read error. V and J are TRBV7-2 and TRBJ1-4; D is uncertain. V shed 5 bases and J shed 3 bases, with 13 bases lying between them. The CDR3 runs to 15 residues. CDR1 and CDR2 (germline): SGHTA, FQGNSA. CDR3 region: CASSPRARANEKLFV. The CDR3 DNA reads as TGTGCCAGCAGCCCCCGGGCGCGGGCTAATGAAAAACTGTTTGTT.

This clonotype was seen repeatedly, ten times or more. CDR3 in DNA: TGTGCCAGCAGCAGCCGGGACAGGGTCACCGGGGAGCTGTTTTTT. Residues: CASSSRDRVTGELFF. This sequence joins TRBV5-5 and TRBJ2-2; the match to TRBD1 covers 9 bases. Germline trimming cut 4 bases from V and 4 bases from J; bases unmatched to any gene: 5. The CDR3 length is 15 residues. From germline, CDR1 is SGHKS and CDR2 YYEKEE (reference sequence).